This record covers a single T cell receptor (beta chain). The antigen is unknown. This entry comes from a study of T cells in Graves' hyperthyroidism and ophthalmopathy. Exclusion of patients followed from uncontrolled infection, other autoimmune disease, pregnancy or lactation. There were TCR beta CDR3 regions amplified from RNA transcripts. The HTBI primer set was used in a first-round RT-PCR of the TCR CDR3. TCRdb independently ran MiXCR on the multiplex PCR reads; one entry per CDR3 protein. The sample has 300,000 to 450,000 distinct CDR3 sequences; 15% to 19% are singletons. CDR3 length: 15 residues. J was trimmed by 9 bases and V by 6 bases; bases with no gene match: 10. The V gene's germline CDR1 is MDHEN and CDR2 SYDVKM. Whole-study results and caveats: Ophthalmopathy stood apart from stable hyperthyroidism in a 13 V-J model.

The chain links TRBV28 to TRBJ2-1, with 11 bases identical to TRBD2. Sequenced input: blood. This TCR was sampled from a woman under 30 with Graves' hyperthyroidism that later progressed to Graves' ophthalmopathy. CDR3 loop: CASSPLGLAVSEQFF. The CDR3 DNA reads TGTGCCAGCAGCCCCCTGGGACTAGCGGTTTCTGAGCAGTTCTTC.